These 8 T cell receptor beta chains originate from one sample sequenced in a study of CD8+ T cells in alopecia areata. Reverse transcription of extracted RNA yielded cDNA, which provided the sequencing template. TCRdb's table, derived via immunoSEQ multiplex PCR, lists solely in-frame clones and lacks some. The repertoire has almost 4,500 clones, approximately 61% of them found once; the top ten carry 11%. Regarding treatment: oral pan-JAK inhibitor, 5-10 mg twice daily. Alopecia areata patients had lesional scalp punch biopsies and peripheral blood taken from them. The material sequenced was skin, taken at approximately week 36, from a patient treated with tofacitinib. The receptors were sampled from a human donor with alopecia areata.

The chain combines TRBV18 with TRBJ2-1, with unresolved D. Germline-derived CDR1 and CDR2 are KGHSH and LQKENI. The V and J ends lost 3 bases and 6 bases respectively, with 9 bases between them. The CDR3 runs 13 residues. The CDR3: CASSPPGGNEQFF. In DNA, the CDR3 is TGTGCCAGCTCACCCCCAGGCGGCAATGAGCAGTTCTTC.

This clone occurred once. The chain is built from TRBV6-5 and TRBJ2-1, with a weak D call TRBD2 (5 bases). CDR1 is MNHEY and CDR2 is SVGAGI in the germline V gene. The V end was cut by 5 bases, the J end by 6 bases, with 8 bases between. The length of the CDR3 is 12 residues. CDR3 protein: CASSTLGNEQFF. Written as DNA, the CDR3 is TGTGCCAGCAGTACACTAGGCAATGAGCAGTTCTTC.

The chain has TRBV4-1 and TRBJ2-5; D unclear. Trimming stripped 0 bases from V and 5 bases from J, with 7 bases between. In germline, CDR1 is MGHRA, CDR2 YSYEKL. CDR3 length equals 13 residues. The CDR3 bases are TGCGCCAGCAGCCAAGAATGGGATGAGACCCAGTACTTC. Translated, it gives CASSQEWDETQYF.

The chain joins TRBV5-5 to TRBJ2-3, with D hard to call. The CDR3 covers 12 residues. The V gene lost 4 bases and the J gene lost 5 bases, with 8 bases spanning the gap. Germline lookup yields CDR1 SGHKS and CDR2 YYEKEE (reference sequence). This chain's CDR3 is CASSNDRDTQYF. DNA for the CDR3: TGTGCCAGCAGCAACGACCGAGATACGCAGTATTTT.

The rearrangement joins TRBV9 to TRBJ2-7; 8 bases align to TRBD1. J lost 3 bases, V lost 4 bases, and 6 bases had no gene match. Germline V gene data show CDR1 as SGDLS and CDR2 as YYNGEE. The CDR3 totals 14 residues. The CDR3 sequence: CASSTGGRNYEQYF. The CDR3 DNA follows: TGTGCCAGCAGCACAGGGGGACGGAACTACGAGCAGTACTTC.

Sample share makes this clone large. The chain combines TRBV11-2 with TRBJ2-4; 7 nucleotides match TRBD1. The V gene end was trimmed by 5 bases and the J gene end by 2 bases; junction bases not matched to a gene: 9. CDR1 is SGHAT, CDR2 FQNNGV, per germline. The CDR3 has 16 amino acids. The CDR3 loop is CASSRDRVGTKNIQYF. The CDR3 coding sequence is TGTGCCAGCAGCCGCGACAGGGTGGGGACCAAAAACATTCAGTACTTC.

J is TRBJ2-3 and V is TRBV28; D is uncertain. Germline CDR1 MDHEN, CDR2 SYDVKM. The CDR3 spans 11 residues. Trimming stripped 6 bases from V and 7 bases from J, with 8 bases between. CDR3 protein: CASSSPHTQYF. The CDR3 nucleotides read TGTGCCAGCAGCTCTCCGCATACGCAGTATTTT.

The chain combines TRBV11-1 with TRBJ2-7; 14 bases agree with TRBD2. Germline assignment: CDR1 SGHAT and CDR2 FQDESV (reference sequence). The CDR3 is 16 residues long. V shed 5 bases and J 0 bases; nucleotides not matched to a gene: 3. In DNA, the CDR3 is TGTGCCAGCAGCCGACTAGCGGGAGGGTCCTCCTACGAGCAGTACTTC. It is translated as CASSRLAGGSSYEQYF.